This T cell receptor beta chain originates from a study of shared clonotypes between healthy human individuals. In the study overall: Used for every donor were three CD4 naive, three CD4 memory, two CD8 naive and one CD8 memory plate.

V was clipped by 5 bases and J by 7 bases; unmatched bases: 6. This CDR3 has 15 residues. Germline V gene data show CDR1 as SGHTA and CDR2 as FQGNSA. Comment on this clone: The antigen is not known.

Points from the study as a whole: Shared clonotypes: approximately 4.5% naive CD4, around 4% naive CD8, roughly 2.4% memory CD4, under 0.45% memory CD8.

Profiling relied on immunoSEQ multiplex PCR, and the TCRdb table lists in-frame clones only, not all of them. The sample contains millions of clones, around 94% of which appear only once. This rearrangement joins TRBV7-2 to TRBJ2-1; 12 bases match TRBD2. Sequences were obtained from naive CD4+ T cells sorted from blood. Subset here: CD45RA+ positively selected. This clonotype was obtained from a man between 18 and 35 years old in good health. Written as DNA, the CDR3 is TGTGCCAGCAGCAGGACTAGCGGGGCGGCGAATGAGCAGTTCTTC. As protein: CASSRTSGAANEQFF.